This entry lists 8 T cell receptor beta chains sequenced from one sample in a study of T-cell memory formation after mild COVID-19. From the 5' RACE reads, TCRdb called clonotypes with MiXCR, one entry per CDR3 protein. The sample yields about 500,000 distinct CDR3 sequences, just over 20% seen once. The sequenced material came from PBMCs or a T cell subset sorted from them (not recorded which). These receptors were collected from an adult woman who had mild COVID-19 (a few samples of this study predate the infection). Cell type and time point are not known.

This clonotype was observed a handful of times. The chain is built from TRBV7-2 and TRBJ2-5; TRBD1 agrees at 9 bases. Germline trimming cut 1 base from V and 5 bases from J; bases unmatched to any gene: 5. The CDR3 consists of 15 residues. Germline CDR1 is SGHTA and CDR2 is FQGNSA. This chain's CDR3 is CASSLEQGAVETQYF. CDR3 nucleotides: TGTGCCAGCAGCTTAGAACAGGGGGCAGTGGAGACCCAGTACTTC.

This clonotype was counted between two and nine times. This chain connects TRBV3-1 to TRBJ2-1; tentatively, D is TRBD1 (5 bases). Per the germline V gene, CDR1 is LGHDT and CDR2 is YNNKEL (reference sequence). There are 13 residues in the CDR3. Trimming removed 1 base at V and 7 bases at J, with 8 bases between. DNA of the CDR3: TGTGCCAGCAGCCAAGGAAGGGGAAATGAGCAGTTCTTC. Translating gives CASSQGRGNEQFF.

The V and J genes are TRBV12-3 or TRBV12-4 and TRBJ1-2; D is unclear. CDR3 length: 12 amino acids. V was pared by 2 bases and J by 7 bases, with 8 bases between. DNA for the CDR3: TGTGCCAGCAGTTTAATCCATTTTGGCTACACCTTC. Amino acids: CASSLIHFGYTF.

The chain employs TRBV9 and TRBJ1-1; possible D gene TRBD1, 5 bases. The germline V gene encodes CDR1 SGDLS and CDR2 YYNGEE. This CDR3 is 15 amino acids long. The V gene lost 3 bases and the J gene lost 1 base, with 13 bases spanning the gap. The chain's CDR3 is CASSAYRSPNTEAFF. CDR3 in DNA: TGTGCCAGCAGCGCATACAGGTCTCCGAACACTGAAGCTTTCTTT.

This chain uses TRBV24-1 with TRBJ2-2, with D perhaps matching TRBD2 (5 bases). V was clipped by 4 bases and J by 2 bases, with 13 bases between them. Germline V CDR1 and CDR2: KGHDR, SFDVKD. The CDR3 has 16 residues. The CDR3 reads CATSESRGINTGELFF. Here the CDR3 DNA reads TGTGCCACCAGTGAATCACGGGGTATCAACACCGGGGAGCTGTTTTTT.

The V and J genes are TRBV3-1 and TRBJ2-1; 8 bases fit TRBD2. The trim removed 5 bases at V and 1 base at J, leaving 10 bases unmatched. The CDR3 contains 17 residues. The germline V gene has CDR1 LGHDT and CDR2 YNNKEL (reference sequence). DNA for the CDR3: TGTGCCAGCAGCAACCCCGGGAGGGTGGCTTCCTACAATGAGCAGTTCTTC. This gives the protein CASSNPGRVASYNEQFF.

V usage is TRBV5-1 and J usage is TRBJ1-2, with a tentative D call TRBD1 (6 bases). CDR1 and CDR2 (germline): SGHRS, YFSETQ. The V end was cut by 0 bases, the J end by 6 bases, with 15 bases between. CDR3 length equals 15 residues. The CDR3 DNA reads as TGCGCCAGCAGCTTGGCATCGACAGGAGCGAATGGCTACACCTTC. This gives the protein CASSLASTGANGYTF.

This clonotype was counted between two and nine times. The chain recombines TRBV30 with TRBJ2-7; the D is unclear. CDR1 and CDR2 from the germline V gene are GTSNPN and SVGIG (reference sequence). The CDR3 contains 13 residues. V gave up 0 bases and J gave up 0 bases, with 6 bases separating them. The CDR3 here is CAWSVGFSYEQYF. CDR3 DNA sequence: TGTGCCTGGAGTGTTGGTTTCTCCTACGAGCAGTACTTC.